Listed below are T cell receptor beta chains from one sample, sequenced in a study of response to subunit inactivated influenza vaccine. MiXCR, run by TCRdb on the RT-PCR reads, gives a single entry per CDR3 protein. The profile covers 150,000 to 200,000 distinct CDR3 sequences, with 10% to 15% appearing a single time and 25% to 35% taken by the ten largest. These data were also filed under a second study, of T cells expressing NK-cell markers.

The specimen was CD8+ T cells sorted from PBMCs, collected less than 13 days after vaccination. The receptor source for this set is a man in his forties or fifties who received an inactivated influenza vaccine. Both conserved end residues are part of each CDR3. D genes are given only for firm matches. Clone size appears in some rows only: once, few, many, or a class for an expanded clone.

abundance	v_gene	d_gene	j_gene	CDR3nt	CDR3aa
few	TRBV6-1	TRBD1	TRBJ2-1	TGTGCCAGCAGGCCGACAGGGAACTACTACAATGAGCAGTTCTTC	CASRPTGNYYNEQFF
few	TRBV9	TRBD1	TRBJ1-6	TGTGCCAGCAGCGAGACAGGGTCGACTTCACCCCTCCACTTT	CASSETGSTSPLHF
.	TRBV28	.	TRBJ2-1	TGTGCCAGCAGTTTAGTTTCTGACCCGGTATACAATGAGCAGTTCTTC	CASSLVSDPVYNEQFF
.	TRBV29-1	.	TRBJ2-1	TGCAGCGCGGAGGACAGTCAAGCCTACAATGAGCAGTTCTTC	CSAEDSQAYNEQFF
few	TRBV3-1	.	TRBJ2-1	TGTGCCAGCAGCCAGGGCGCCTCGCATGAGCAGTTCTTC	CASSQGASHEQFF
.	TRBV29-1	.	TRBJ2-5	TGCAGCGTTGAAATATTGCGGGGGCCCCAAGAGACCCAGTACTTC	CSVEILRGPQETQYF
many	TRBV5-1	TRBD2	TRBJ2-7	TGCGCCAGCAGCTTTAGTAGCGGGAACTACGAGCAGTACTTC	CASSFSSGNYEQYF
.	TRBV10-3	TRBD2	TRBJ2-7	TGTGCCATCAGTGAGTTCGGTAAGCGGGAGGTACCCTACGAGCAGTACTTC	CAISEFGKREVPYEQYF
.	TRBV7-2	TRBD2	TRBJ2-7	TGTGCCAGCAGCGCCGGGACTAGCCGCTACTACGAGCAGTACTTC	CASSAGTSRYYEQYF
few	TRBV7-9	TRBD2	TRBJ2-1	TGTGCCAGCAGCTCAGGGGGACTAGCTGCTGAGCAGTTCTTC	CASSSGGLAAEQFF
.	TRBV10-3	.	TRBJ2-7	TGTGCCATCAGCGGGGACTCCACCTACGAGCAGTACTTC	CAISGDSTYEQYF
.	TRBV5-1	TRBD2	TRBJ2-2	TGCGCCAGCAGCTGGGCGATCGCGGGGGGGCCAGCCGGGGAGCTGTTTTTT	CASSWAIAGGPAGELFF
few	TRBV6-2/TRBV6-3	TRBD2	TRBJ2-1	TGTGCCAGCAGTTTACCGGGACTAGCGGGGAGCTCCTACAATGAGCAGTTCTTC	CASSLPGLAGSSYNEQFF